These 8 T cell receptor beta chains were sequenced from one sample in a study of control samples from healthy donors and cancer patients. The repertoire was sequenced with immunoSEQ multiplex PCR; TCRdb's copy has only in-frame clones and lacks some. The repertoire holds 150,000 or so clones, with 93% as singletons. Sequenced material: blood. The receptors derive from a man aged 18 to 35 in good health.

J is TRBJ1-2 and V is TRBV30; 10 bases match TRBD1. Germline CDR1 GTSNPN, CDR2 SVGIG (reference sequence). Losses at the gene ends were 3 bases for V and 7 bases for J; bases not matched to a gene: 8. This CDR3 comprises 14 residues. CDR3 nucleotide sequence: TGTGCCTGGAGAAAGCGGACAGGGGGGGGTGGCTACACCTTC. Translation: CAWRKRTGGGGYTF.

The J gene is TRBJ2-3, the V gene TRBV29-1; TRBD1 might be the D (5 bases). V was clipped by 7 bases and J by 1 base, with 12 bases between them. The germline gives CDR1 SQVTM, CDR2 ANQGSEA. The CDR3 extends over 13 amino acids. Here the CDR3 reads CSDRGWGTDTQYF. The CDR3 DNA reads as TGCAGCGATAGGGGCTGGGGCACAGATACGCAGTATTTT.

J is TRBJ2-3 and V is TRBV18; D may be TRBD2 (6 bases). CDR3 length: 16 residues. Germline values: CDR1 KGHSH, CDR2 LQKENI. V was trimmed by 1 base and J by 2 bases, leaving 13 bases between them. This CDR3 reads CASSPQLGGTTDTQYF. The DNA of the CDR3 is TGTGCCAGCTCACCACAGCTGGGGGGAACCACAGATACGCAGTATTTT. Full variable domain (rest looked up from reference TRBV18 and TRBJ2-3): NAGVMQNPRHLVRRRGQEARLRCSPMKGHSHVYWYRQLPEEGLKFMVYLQKENIIDESGMPKERFSAEFPKEGPSILRIQQVVRGDSAAYFCASSPQLGGTTDTQYFGPGTRLTVL.

This chain connects TRBV7-9 to TRBJ1-2, with D possibly matching TRBD1 (5 bases). Trimming shortened V by 0 bases and J by 0 bases, and 11 bases separated the two germline ends. This CDR3 comprises 16 residues. Germline V gives CDR1 SEHNR, CDR2 FQNEAQ (reference sequence). CDR3 amino acids: CASSLARGVANYGYTF. CDR3 bases: TGTGCCAGCAGCTTAGCAAGAGGGGTGGCTAACTATGGCTACACCTTC.

V is TRBV9 and J is TRBJ2-1; D remains unclear. CDR3 length equals 12 residues. CDR1 is SGDLS and CDR2 is YYNGEE in the germline V gene. V was trimmed by 0 bases and J by 10 bases, leaving 8 bases between them. The CDR3 region has the DNA TGTGCCAGCAGCGTAGAGGGCGGCGAGCAGTTCTTC. This translates into CASSVEGGEQFF.

This clone was counted only a few times. The gene calls are TRBV4-1 and TRBJ2-2, with 8 positions matching TRBD1. The CDR3 runs 16 residues. Germline lookup yields CDR1 MGHRA and CDR2 YSYEKL. V dropped 0 bases and J dropped 5; count of bases not matched to a gene: 5. CDR3 DNA sequence: TGCGCCAGCAGCCAAGATGTAACAGGGGGTACCGGGGAGCTGTTTTTT. Translated, it gives CASSQDVTGGTGELFF.

The CDR3 DNA sequence: TGTGCCAGTAGTAGTGACAGGAGCCCTAATAATGAGCAGTTCTTC. Its translation: CASSSDRSPNNEQFF. This chain uses TRBV19 with TRBJ2-1; D is possibly TRBD1 (6 bases). Germline V gives CDR1 LNHDA, CDR2 SQIVND (reference sequence). The V end was cut by 4 bases, the J end by 7 bases, with 17 bases between. The CDR3 covers 15 residues. Based on the CDR3 plus reference TRBV19 and TRBJ2-1, the full variable domain is DGGITQSPKYLFRKEGQNVTLSCEQNLNHDAMYWYRQDPGQGLRLIYYSQIVNDFQKGDIAEGYSVSREKKESFPLTVTSAQKNPTAFYLCASSSDRSPNNEQFFGPGTRLTVL.

This chain joins TRBV11-3 and TRBJ2-3; 7 bases agree with TRBD1. Germline V gene sequence: CDR1 SGHNT, CDR2 YENEEA. V was clipped by 3 bases and J by 5 bases; unmatched bases: 8. This CDR3 region has 15 residues. The CDR3 sequence: CASSFSGTARDTQYF. The CDR3 coding sequence is TGTGCCAGCAGCTTCTCCGGGACAGCAAGAGATACGCAGTATTTT.